This TCR beta chain is drawn from a study of cytomegalovirus exposure and HLA in healthy donors. Study-level findings and limits: In a later analysis, specific HLA alleles were associated with 15,000 to 20,000 TCR beta sequences at a 0.05 false discovery rate. The investigators catalogued under 200 TCR beta chains as cytomegalovirus-associated. In presence/absence analyses, roughly uniform sequencing depth across donors was assumed.

Comments on this clone: Its antigen remains unknown.

The V end was cut by 1 base, the J end by 2 bases, with 6 bases between. The V gene's germline CDR1 is SGHTA and CDR2 FQGNSA. CDR3 size: 14 residues. The PCR was carried out with 60 Vbeta primers and 13 Jbeta primers. Assay: immunoSEQ multiplex PCR; the TCRdb copy retains only in-frame clones and omits some. The sample includes some 140,000 clones, over 70% of them seen just once. This sequence originates from a man between 18 and 35 years old in good health and CMV-seronegative. The chain combines TRBV7-2 with TRBJ1-5; D unclear. The material sequenced was PBMCs. CDR3 sequence: CASSLGGRNQPQHF. CDR3 in DNA: TGTGCCAGCAGCTTAGGAGGGCGCAATCAGCCCCAGCATTTT.